The 23 T cell receptor beta chains below were found in one sample sequenced in a study of T cell responses to AZD1222 COVID-19 vaccine. The data were produced by immunoSEQ multiplex PCR, yet TCRdb's version contains in-frame clones alone and is incomplete. Here the sample spans some 100,000 clones, roughly 91% being singletons. The sequencing used peripheral blood, collected on day 0 of AZD1222 vaccination. Receptors were obtained from an adult in good health.

The rearrangement uses TRBV30 and TRBJ2-2, with 8 bases identical to TRBD2. The CDR3 covers 15 residues. CDR1 GTSNPN and CDR2 SVGIG come from the germline V gene (reference sequence). After removal of 3 bases from V and 0 bases from J, the junction contained 3 bases not matched to a gene. Written as DNA, the CDR3 is TGTGCCTGGAGACGCGGGAGGCCGAACACCGGGGAGCTGTTTTTT. Its translation is CAWRRGRPNTGELFF.

This chain uses TRBV7-3 with TRBJ2-1; D remains ambiguous. The CDR3 length is 15 residues. V lost 2 bases to trimming and J lost 3 bases, with 11 bases between them. Germline loops: CDR1 SGHTA, CDR2 FQGTGA. This CDR3 is CASSLGPWGYNEQFF. Written as DNA, the CDR3 is TGTGCCAGCAGCTTAGGTCCATGGGGCTACAATGAGCAGTTCTTC. The entire variable domain, with the rest obtained from reference TRBV7-3 and TRBJ2-1, is as follows: GAGVSQTPSNKVTEKGKYVELRCDPISGHTALYWYRQSLGQGPEFLIYFQGTGAADDSGLPNDRFFAVRPEGSVSTLKIQRTERGDSAVYLCASSLGPWGYNEQFFGPGTRLTVL.

Only one count was recorded for this clone. V usage is TRBV14 and J usage is TRBJ1-2, with D uncertain. Looked up from germline, CDR1 is SGHDN and CDR2 is FVKESK. CDR3 length equals 15 residues. V was shortened by 1 base and J by 5 bases, with 14 bases between the two germline ends. The CDR3 nucleotides read TGTGCCAGCAGCCAAGGTACCGCACGGTATTATGGCTACACCTTC. Amino acid sequence: CASSQGTARYYGYTF. The full variable domain, its missing parts supplied by reference TRBV14 and TRBJ1-2, is EAGVTQFPSHSVIEKGQTVTLRCDPISGHDNLYWYRRVMGKEIKFLLHFVKESKQDESGMPNNRFLAERTGGTYSTLKVQPAELEDSGVYFCASSQGTARYYGYTFGSGTRLTVV.

V is TRBV11-3 and J is TRBJ2-4, with D uncertain. The CDR3 consists of 13 residues. Trimming pared 0 bases from V and 0 bases from J, leaving 0 bases between. Per germline, CDR1 SGHNT and CDR2 YENEEA. The CDR3: CASSLEAKNIQYF. DNA of the CDR3: TGTGCCAGCAGCTTAGAAGCCAAAAACATTCAGTACTTC.

The J gene is TRBJ1-2, the V gene TRBV27, with a possible D match to TRBD1 (5 bases). This CDR3 contains 13 residues. Germline loops: CDR1 MNHEY, CDR2 SMNVEV (reference sequence). Trimming left V 5 bases short and J 7 bases short, with 14 bases between. The CDR3 reads CASSPRGGAGYTF. The CDR3 nucleotides read TGTGCCAGCAGTCCCCGGGGGGGTGCTGGCTACACCTTC.

This chain links TRBV24-1 with TRBJ1-5, with D possibly matching TRBD1 (6 bases). The CDR3 runs to 15 residues. Germline V gene data show CDR1 as KGHDR and CDR2 as SFDVKD. Between the trimmed V and J ends, which lost 3 bases and 1 base, there was a span of 9 bases. The CDR3 nucleotides are TGTGCCACCAGTGATACAGGGTTAAGCAATCAGCCCCAGCATTTT. Its translation is CATSDTGLSNQPQHF.

The chain couples TRBV6-6 to TRBJ1-2; TRBD1 aligns across 9 bases. Germline V lookup: CDR1 MNHNY, CDR2 SVGAGI (reference sequence). CDR3 length: 16 amino acids. Germline trimming cut 2 bases from V and 6 bases from J; bases unmatched to any gene: 10. CDR3 sequence: CASSYREGQGINGYTF. CDR3 nucleotide sequence: TGTGCCAGCAGTTACCGAGAGGGACAGGGAATTAATGGCTACACCTTC.

The V gene is TRBV5-4, the J gene TRBJ2-7; 12 nucleotides agree with TRBD2. The CDR3 runs 14 residues. Germline CDR1 reads SGHNT; CDR2 reads YYREEE (reference sequence). The V segment lost 6 bases and the J segment 5 bases; nucleotides outside the gene matches: 6. The CDR3 DNA is TGTGCCAGCACCGGCGGACTAGCGGGAAACGAGCAGTACTTC. It specifies CASTGGLAGNEQYF.

The J gene is TRBJ2-1, the V gene TRBV21-1; the DNA was not compared with TRBD1, the D call given in the table. TRBV21-1 is recorded as a pseudogene. CDR3 length: 14 amino acids. CDR3 in amino acids: CASSKGDRRYEQFF. The CDR3 bases are TGTGCCAGCAGCAAAGGAGACAGGCGTTATGAGCAGTTCTTC.

This clone showed up just once. This rearrangement joins TRBV5-5 to TRBJ1-4; 7 positions match TRBD1. CDR3 length: 13 residues. The V gene's germline CDR1 is SGHKS and CDR2 YYEKEE (reference sequence). The trim removed 4 bases at V and 8 bases at J, leaving 5 bases unmatched. The DNA for the CDR3 is TGTGCCAGCAGCACGACAGGGATGGAAAAACTGTTTTTT. Residues: CASSTTGMEKLFF. The full variable domain, rest sourced from reference TRBV5-5 and TRBJ1-4, is DAGVTQSPTHLIKTRGQQVTLRCSPISGHKSVSWYQQVLGQGPQFIFQYYEKEERGRGNFPDRFSARQFPNYSSELNVNALLLGDSALYLCASSTTGMEKLFFGSGTQLSVL.

The chain couples TRBV27 to TRBJ1-1; a weak D match, TRBD1 (6 bases). The CDR3 extends over 16 amino acids. Between the trimmed V and J ends, which lost 0 bases and 0 bases, there was a span of 11 bases. CDR1 and CDR2 from the germline V gene are MNHEY and SMNVEV (reference sequence). The CDR3 spells CASSLSSGTLNTEAFF. In nucleotides, the CDR3 is TGTGCCAGCAGTTTATCCTCCGGGACACTGAACACTGAAGCTTTCTTT.

The CDR3 region is CASSMGAIKFNQPQHF. CDR3 nucleotides: TGTGCCAGTAGTATGGGGGCGATAAAGTTCAATCAGCCCCAGCATTTT. V and J are TRBV19 and TRBJ1-5; D is perhaps TRBD1 (6 bases). Germline assignment: CDR1 LNHDA and CDR2 SQIVND (reference sequence). The CDR3 runs to 16 residues. V was pared by 3 bases and J by 3 bases, with 15 bases between.

The V and J genes are TRBV20-1 and TRBJ2-7, with D hard to call. Germline CDR1 is DFQATT and CDR2 is SNEGSKA (reference sequence). The CDR3 contains 16 residues. The V gene lost 3 bases and the J gene lost 0 bases, with 18 bases spanning the gap. CDR3 bases: TGCAGTGCTAGTAGCCTCGAGAGCCGGGCCTCCTACGAGCAGTACTTC. Translated: CSASSLESRASYEQYF.

The rearrangement joins TRBV18 to TRBJ1-2; D is perhaps TRBD1 (6 bases). Germline V CDR1 and CDR2: KGHSH, LQKENI. Trimming shortened V by 6 bases and J by 2 bases, and 13 bases separated the two germline ends. This CDR3 spans 14 amino acids. CDR3 in amino acids: CASSSSTGNYGYTF. CDR3 sequence (DNA): TGTGCCAGCTCCTCCAGTACAGGGAACTATGGCTACACCTTC.

V gene TRBV5-1 combines with J gene TRBJ1-4; 8 bases agree with TRBD1. The CDR3 sequence is 16 residues long. J lost 7 bases, V lost 0 bases, and 8 bases had no gene match. Germline loops: CDR1 SGHRS, CDR2 YFSETQ. CDR3 region: CASSLASGGKGEKLFF. The CDR3 DNA sequence: TGCGCCAGCAGCTTGGCTTCAGGGGGCAAGGGTGAAAAACTGTTTTTT.

The rearrangement joins TRBV27 to TRBJ1-6, with D perhaps matching TRBD1 (5 bases). V lost 3 bases to trimming and J lost 10 bases, with 16 bases between them. CDR1 is MNHEY, CDR2 SMNVEV, per germline (reference sequence). This CDR3 contains 15 residues. The CDR3 nucleotides read TGTGCCAGCAGTTTCCGCAGGGCCTTAGGATCACCCCTCCACTTT. This sequence encodes CASSFRRALGSPLHF.

J is TRBJ1-2 and V is TRBV7-9; 8 positions match TRBD1. The V and J ends lost 5 bases and 5 bases, in that order; junction bases with no gene match: 1. Germline-derived CDR1 and CDR2 are SEHNR and FQNEAQ (reference sequence). The CDR3 spans 12 residues. The CDR3 DNA sequence: TGTGCCAGCAGCCGACAGGGGTATGGCTACACCTTC. Protein: CASSRQGYGYTF.

The chain is built from TRBV10-3 and TRBJ2-2; TRBD1 matches 7 bases. J was trimmed by 4 bases and V by 11 bases; bases with no gene match: 7. From germline, CDR1 is ENHRY and CDR2 SYGVKD. The CDR3 runs to 13 residues. The CDR3 coding sequence is TGTGCCTCGACAGGGATCGGCACCGGGGAGCTGTTTTTT. Its translation is CASTGIGTGELFF.

The chain recombines TRBV6-5 with TRBJ1-2; D is ambiguous. This CDR3 has 14 amino acids. V was shortened by 2 bases and J by 7 bases, with 14 bases between the two germline ends. Germline lookup yields CDR1 MNHEY and CDR2 SVGAGI. The CDR3 loop is CASSYEMAGVGYTF. The CDR3 DNA sequence: TGTGCCAGCAGTTACGAAATGGCTGGGGTTGGCTACACCTTC.

This chain connects TRBV6-5 to TRBJ2-3; either TRBD1 or TRBD2 may supply D (5 bases each). The germline CDR1 and CDR2 sequences are MNHEY and SVGAGI. Trimming shortened V by 5 bases and J by 2 bases, and 14 bases separated the two germline ends. This CDR3 has 15 residues. The CDR3 nucleotides read TGTGCCAGCAGTCGCCGGGACGGCTCCACAGATACGCAGTATTTT. Residues: CASSRRDGSTDTQYF.

The rearrangement links TRBV5-4 to TRBJ2-3, with D unclear. Trimming cost V 4 bases and J 7 bases, with 7 bases left between them. Germline V lookup: CDR1 SGHNT, CDR2 YYREEE (reference sequence). This CDR3 region has 11 residues. The CDR3 DNA sequence: TGTGCCAGCAGCGGTATGAATACGCAGTATTTT. Translating gives CASSGMNTQYF.

This chain uses TRBV3-1 (or the pseudogene TRBV3-2) with TRBJ1-1; 9 bases fit TRBD1. The CDR3 is 15 amino acids. V lost 2 bases, J lost 3 bases, and 4 bases stayed unmatched. Germline V lookup: CDR1 LGHDT, CDR2 YNNKEL (reference sequence). The CDR3 is CASSQRGQGDTEAFF. The CDR3 DNA follows: TGTGCCAGCAGCCAAAGGGGACAGGGAGACACTGAAGCTTTCTTT.

The V gene is TRBV7-9, the J gene TRBJ1-3, with no clear D. Germline CDR1 SEHNR, CDR2 FQNEAQ (reference sequence). CDR3 size: 13 residues. V was pared by 2 bases and J by 3 bases, with 5 bases between. CDR3 nucleotide sequence: TGTGCCAGCAGCTTAAACAGTGGAAACACCATATATTTT. Translating gives CASSLNSGNTIYF.